This record covers a single T cell receptor beta chain. This clone was counted a few times. Its antigen is not yet known. Per-nucleotide qualities are absent, and no much larger clonotype sits a single base away. From each donor, a single peripheral blood sample of around 120 mL on average was drawn into heparinised tubes. A BD FACSAria II was used to sort naive, central memory, regulatory and stem cell-like memory CD4+ T cells with a panel that included CD45RO, CCR7, CD25, CD127, CD95 and CD27. Purity was above 95% for every sorted population. Right away, PBMCs were isolated by Lymphoprep density gradient centrifugation and were stained directly, with no culture step. Samples were stained and sorted in pairs, with one healthy donor and one patient per experiment, so that batch effects were minimized. This entry belongs to a study of beta chain features in type 1 diabetes (dated by TCRdb to 2016 to 2018). About the full investigation: No differences in mean age, gender distribution, total cell number or subset yield were found between patients and healthy donors. A total of approximately 110,000,000 sorted cells were examined across all samples, and a strong correlation was observed between cell number per subset and RNA yield. Naive and central memory subsets were obtained from all 30 or so donors, but regulatory and stem cell-like memory subsets were isolated from only 8 patients and 8 healthy donors. The study compared TCRB repertoires of sorted circulating CD4+ T cell subsets between recently diagnosed type 1 diabetes patients and matched healthy donors.

The entire isolated RNA was reverse transcribed using the High Capacity cDNA Reverse Transcription Kit, and thus expressed TCRB transcripts were sequenced. Naive, central memory and regulatory T cell samples underwent deep immunoSEQ sequencing, averaging about 3.57 million total reads per sample. Sorted cells were lysed in RLT buffer, and RNA was extracted using DNase-treated RNeasy Micro or Mini kits according to cell number. To prevent cross-contamination, every cell subset was processed on its own, while patient and healthy donor samples were processed together. The immunoSEQ multiplex PCR was used to amplify TCRB sequences from cDNA, generating 87-bp fragments that spanned the CDR3 region. The amplicons were sequenced using the Illumina HiSeq platform. Under the source paper's analysis protocol: PCR bias was computationally corrected using synthetic template baselines, reads within Hamming distance 2 were collapsed, and singletons that could not be merged were discarded. Reads were aligned to IMGT to assign V, D and J genes, CDR3 length, and insertions or deletions at six rearrangement sites. Within each subset, clonotype counts were normalized to sorted cell number, after which true diversity and Gini coefficients were computed with the tcR R package. The overlap coefficient, calculated on TCRB nucleotide sequences, was used to measure repertoire sharing. Out-of-frame TCRB sequences from naive cells were analyzed as a proxy for the pre-selection repertoire. Held by TCRdb, this immuneACCESS table contains in-frame sequences only and omits some clones. Under half of the omission traces to an unresolved V gene where checked; the cause of the rest is unknown. V, J and clone size derive from that table, while D and trimming were established from the DNA sequence. A total of hundreds of thousands of clones appear in this sample, less than 20% of them only once. Around 0.1% of the sample comes from the top ten.

The germline V gene sets CDR1 to WSHSY and CDR2 to SAAADI. CDR3 length: 14 amino acids, cysteine to phenylalanine. The CDR3 DNA has 42 bases and is translated from base 1. V is pared back by 4 bases and J by 1 base, with 11 bases lying between the germline termini. Results and caveats for the whole study, not just this receptor: Naive, central memory and regulatory TCRB repertoires appeared more similar among patients than among healthy donors. In all four CD4+ subsets, TCRB CDR3 length was moderately but significantly shorter in type 1 diabetes patients. Because small numbers of individuals were included in the HLA sub-analyses, any influence of HLA type on TCRB rearrangement was left unresolved. At VDJ recombination sites, patients with type 1 diabetes made fewer insertions and deleted more nucleotides, a pattern implying thymic rearrangement abnormalities. Shorter templates might be favored by PCR, yet because patient and control samples were amplified and corrected together, any such skew would affect both groups equally. Sequencing cDNA rather than genomic DNA could over-represent highly expressing activated cells, although activation and CD3 levels did not differ between groups.

The rearrangement joined TRBV10-2 to TRBJ2-7, with no confidently assigned D gene. This TCR came from a man younger than 35 in good health. What was sequenced was naive CD4+ T cells from blood. The cell subset or site tag for this specimen amounts to: true naive CD4+ T cells. For the CDR3, the sequence is CASSGDKGSYEQYF. At the DNA level, the sequence is TGCGCCAGCAGTGGCGACAAGGGATCCTACGAGCAGTACTTC.